This T cell receptor (beta chain) came from a study of cytomegalovirus exposure and HLA in healthy donors. Broader study findings: Published work reported that the classifier diagnosed cytomegalovirus status with high specificity and sensitivity.

Healthy bone marrow donors made up the donor group. This PCR relied on a set of 60 Vbeta primers and 13 Jbeta primers. Using immunoSEQ multiplex PCR, the repertoire was profiled, and TCRdb retains in-frame clones only, with some absent. Among 120,000 or so clones listed, less than 80% were seen once. With respect to this clone: Its antigen is undetermined.

There are 12 residues in the CDR3. Germline CDR1 LNHDA, CDR2 SQIVND (reference sequence). The V end was cut by 6 bases, the J end by 10 bases, with 12 bases between. The material sequenced was PBMCs. The chain combines TRBV19 with TRBJ1-4, with D perhaps TRBD1 (5 bases). The source of this sequence is a woman in her forties or fifties in good health and CMV-seronegative. DNA for the CDR3: TGTGCCAGTAGCGCAAACCAGGGAAAACTGTTTTTT. Translated, it gives CASSANQGKLFF.